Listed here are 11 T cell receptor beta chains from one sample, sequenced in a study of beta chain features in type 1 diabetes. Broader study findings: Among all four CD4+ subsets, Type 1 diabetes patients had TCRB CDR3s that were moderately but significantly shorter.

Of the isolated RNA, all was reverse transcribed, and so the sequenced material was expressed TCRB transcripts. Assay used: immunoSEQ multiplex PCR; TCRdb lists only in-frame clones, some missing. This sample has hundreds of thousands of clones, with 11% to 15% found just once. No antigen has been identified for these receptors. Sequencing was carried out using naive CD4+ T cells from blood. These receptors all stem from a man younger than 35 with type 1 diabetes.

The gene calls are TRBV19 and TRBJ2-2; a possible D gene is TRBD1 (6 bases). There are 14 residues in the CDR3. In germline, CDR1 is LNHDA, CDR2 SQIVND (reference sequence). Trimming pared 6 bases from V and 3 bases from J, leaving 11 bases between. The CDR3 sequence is CASSAGTYTGELFF. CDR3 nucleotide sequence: TGTGCCAGTAGCGCCGGGACATACACCGGGGAGCTGTTTTTT.

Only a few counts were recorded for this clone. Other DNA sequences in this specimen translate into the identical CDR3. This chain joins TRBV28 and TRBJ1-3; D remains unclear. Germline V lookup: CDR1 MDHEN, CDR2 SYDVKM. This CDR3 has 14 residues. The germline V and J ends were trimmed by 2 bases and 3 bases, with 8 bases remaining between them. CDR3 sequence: CASSLGRGGNTIYF. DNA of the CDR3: TGTGCCAGCAGTTTAGGACGTGGTGGAAACACCATATATTTT.

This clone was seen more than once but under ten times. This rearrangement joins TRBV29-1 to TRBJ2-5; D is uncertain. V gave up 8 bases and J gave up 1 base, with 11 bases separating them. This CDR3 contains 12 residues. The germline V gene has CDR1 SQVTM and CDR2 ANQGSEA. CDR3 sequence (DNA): TGCAGCACAGTTCCTTCCCAAGAGACCCAGTACTTC. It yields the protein CSTVPSQETQYF.

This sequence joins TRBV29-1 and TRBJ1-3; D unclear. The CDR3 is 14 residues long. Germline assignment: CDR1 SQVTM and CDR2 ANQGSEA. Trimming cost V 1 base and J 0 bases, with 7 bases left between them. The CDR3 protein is CSVEAGFSGNTIYF. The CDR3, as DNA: TGCAGCGTTGAAGCAGGATTCTCTGGAAACACCATATATTTT.

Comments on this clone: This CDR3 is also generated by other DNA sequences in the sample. CDR3 coding DNA: TGTGCCTGGAGCGGGAGTACCTACGAGCAGTACTTC. Residues: CAWSGSTYEQYF. The genes are TRBV30 and TRBJ2-7; tentative D call: TRBD2 (6 bases). Germline loops: CDR1 GTSNPN, CDR2 SVGIG (reference sequence). The CDR3 length is 12 residues. Trimming shortened V by 3 bases and J by 2 bases, and 8 bases separated the two germline ends.

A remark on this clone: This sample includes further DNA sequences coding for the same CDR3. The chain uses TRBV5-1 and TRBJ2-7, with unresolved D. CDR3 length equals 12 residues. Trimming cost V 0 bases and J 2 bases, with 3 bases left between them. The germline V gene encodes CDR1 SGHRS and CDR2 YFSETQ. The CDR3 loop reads CASSLGAYEQYF. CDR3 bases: TGCGCCAGCAGCTTGGGAGCCTACGAGCAGTACTTC.

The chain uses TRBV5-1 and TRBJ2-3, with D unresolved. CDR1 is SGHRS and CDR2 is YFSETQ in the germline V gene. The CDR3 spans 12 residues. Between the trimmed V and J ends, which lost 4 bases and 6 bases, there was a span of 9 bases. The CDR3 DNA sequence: TGCGCCAGCAGCCCCACCGCGGATACGCAGTATTTT. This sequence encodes CASSPTADTQYF.

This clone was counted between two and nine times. The CDR3 coding sequence is TGTGCCAGCAGCGATCAGGGAGACTATGGCTACACCTTC. Translating it yields CASSDQGDYGYTF. The J gene is TRBJ1-2, the V gene TRBV14; a possible D gene is TRBD1 (5 bases). This CDR3 region has 13 residues. CDR1 SGHDN and CDR2 FVKESK come from the germline V gene. V lost 5 bases and J lost 3, with 10 bases in between.

The CDR3 loop is CASSPGTGERGEQYF. CDR3 coding DNA: TGTGCCAGCTCACCAGGGACAGGGGAGAGAGGCGAGCAGTACTTC. The V call is TRBV18, the J call TRBJ2-7; 10 nucleotides agree with TRBD1. From germline, CDR1 is KGHSH and CDR2 LQKENI. The V and J ends lost 2 bases and 6 bases, in that order; junction bases with no gene match: 7. This CDR3 has 15 amino acids. Full variable domain (remainder filled in from reference TRBV18 and TRBJ2-7): NAGVMQNPRHLVRRRGQEARLRCSPMKGHSHVYWYRQLPEEGLKFMVYLQKENIIDESGMPKERFSAEFPKEGPSILRIQQVVRGDSAAYFCASSPGTGERGEQYFGPGTRLTVT.

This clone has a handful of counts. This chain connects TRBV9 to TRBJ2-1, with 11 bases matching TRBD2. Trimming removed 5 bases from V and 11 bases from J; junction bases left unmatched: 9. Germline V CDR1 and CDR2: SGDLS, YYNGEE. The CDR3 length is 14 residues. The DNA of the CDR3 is TGTGCCAGCAGAGCGGGACTAGCGGCCTCCAAGCAGTTCTTC. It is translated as CASRAGLAASKQFF.

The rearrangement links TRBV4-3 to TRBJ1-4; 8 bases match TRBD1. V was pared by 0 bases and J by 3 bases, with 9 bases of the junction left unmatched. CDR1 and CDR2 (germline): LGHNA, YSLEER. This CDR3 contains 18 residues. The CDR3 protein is CASSQDLGRGHANEKLFF. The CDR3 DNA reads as TGCGCCAGCAGCCAAGATTTAGGCAGGGGGCATGCTAATGAAAAACTGTTTTTT.